The source of this T cell receptor beta chain is a study of neoadjuvant anti-PD-1 for oral cavity cancer. Study context: Patients without progression received a fourth nivolumab dose around day 43, then surgical resection on days 50-56. Points from the study as a whole: With three patients per group, TCR findings need larger cohorts.

Per the germline V gene, CDR1 is GTSNPN and CDR2 is SVGIG (reference sequence). This CDR3 spans 12 amino acids. Trimming removed 2 bases from V and 5 bases from J, with 7 bases in between. Profiling relied on immunoSEQ multiplex PCR, and the TCRdb table lists in-frame clones only, not all of them. The sample lists about 72,000 clones; about 83% were seen once. As to this clone: Antigen specificity is unknown.

These newly diagnosed stage II-IVA oral cavity squamous cell carcinoma patients had no prior systemic or radiation treatment. PBMCs were not maintained or expanded in culture before analysis. This clonotype was obtained from a person aged 40 to 85 with oral cavity squamous cell carcinoma. The source material was PBMCs, sampled before nivolumab (anti-PD-1) treatment. The chain carries TRBV30 and TRBJ1-3; no firm D call. As DNA, the CDR3 is TGTGCCTGGAGTCACGACAGAAACACCATATATTTT. It specifies CAWSHDRNTIYF.